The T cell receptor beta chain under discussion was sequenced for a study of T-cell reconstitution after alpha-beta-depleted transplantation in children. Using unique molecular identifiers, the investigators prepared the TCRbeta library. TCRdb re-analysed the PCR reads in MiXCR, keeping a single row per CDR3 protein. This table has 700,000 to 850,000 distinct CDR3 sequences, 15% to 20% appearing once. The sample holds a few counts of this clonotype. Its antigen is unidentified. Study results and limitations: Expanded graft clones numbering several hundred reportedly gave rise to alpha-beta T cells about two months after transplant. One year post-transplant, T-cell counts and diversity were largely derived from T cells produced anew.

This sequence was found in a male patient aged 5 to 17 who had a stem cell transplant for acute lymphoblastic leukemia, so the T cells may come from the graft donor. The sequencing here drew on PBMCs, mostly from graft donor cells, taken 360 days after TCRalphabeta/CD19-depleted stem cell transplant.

CDR3 sequence: CASRRTPNTEAFF. CDR3 sequence (DNA): TGTGCCAGCAGACGGACGCCGAACACTGAAGCTTTCTTT. The V gene is TRBV3-1, the J gene TRBJ1-1; D remains ambiguous. Germline V gene data show CDR1 as LGHDT and CDR2 as YNNKEL (reference sequence). V was cut by 6 bases and J by 1 base, with 9 bases left in between. This CDR3 contains 13 residues.